This TCR beta chain was found in a study of neoadjuvant nivolumab and ipilimumab in lung cancer. Study-level findings and limits: Only a single major-pathologic-response sample was available for clonality analysis.

As for this clone: Its specificity is unknown.

Looked up from germline, CDR1 is SQVTM and CDR2 is ANQGSEA. This CDR3 contains 14 residues. This table comes from immunoSEQ multiplex PCR, and its TCRdb copy is limited to in-frame clones, with some not included. The sample has tens of thousands of clones; around four fifths are singletons. The origin of this receptor is an adult with non-small cell lung cancer. J is TRBJ1-3 and V is TRBV29-1; possible D gene TRBD1, 5 bases. The sample consisted of tumor tissue, taken after neoadjuvant nivolumab, alone or with ipilimumab, at or shortly before surgery. The CDR3 sequence is CTWGGGEDGNTIYF. The CDR3 nucleotides are TGCACCTGGGGGGGAGGGGAAGATGGAAACACCATATATTTT. The full variable domain, with the rest looked up from reference TRBV29-1 and TRBJ1-3, is SAVISQKPSRDICQRGTSLTIQCQVDSQVTMMFWYRQQPGQSLTLIATANQGSEATYESGFVIDKFPISRPNLTFSTLTVSNMSPEDSSIYLCTWGGGEDGNTIYFGEGSWLTVV.